This entry lists 8 T cell receptor beta chains sequenced from one sample in a study of blood T cell repertoires in COVID-19. The method was immunoSEQ multiplex PCR; TCRdb's version includes in-frame clones alone and lacks a portion of them. Here the sample spans 60,000 or so clones, 75% to 90% being singletons. Sequenced input: peripheral blood. The receptors shown here come from a human donor with acute or convalescent COVID-19. The donor label of this sample is uncertain.

The rearrangement links TRBV15 to TRBJ1-5; D is unclear. This CDR3 has 13 amino acids. Germline V gene data show CDR1 as LNHNV and CDR2 as YYDKDF (reference sequence). V lost 6 bases, J lost 3 bases, and 9 bases lay in between. The CDR3 region is CATSSQNNQPQHF. For the CDR3, the DNA is TGTGCCACCAGTAGCCAGAACAATCAGCCCCAGCATTTT.

This clone was detected only a few times. The chain joins TRBV10-1 to TRBJ2-2; 7 bases are a match to TRBD2. Germline V gene lookup returns CDR1 WNHNN and CDR2 SYGVQD (reference sequence). The CDR3 spans 15 residues. The J segment lost 0 bases and the V segment lost 6 bases, leaving 4 bases of the junction unmatched. In nucleotides, the CDR3 is TGCGCCAGCAGCCGGGGAGGGGCGAACACCGGGGAGCTGTTTTTT. Its protein is CASSRGGANTGELFF.

The J gene is TRBJ1-4, the V gene TRBV5-1, with D possibly matching TRBD1 (6 bases). V was shortened by 0 bases and J by 5 bases, with 11 bases between the two germline ends. The germline CDR1 and CDR2 sequences are SGHRS and YFSETQ. The CDR3 sequence is 15 residues long. The CDR3 coding sequence is TGCGCCAGCAGCTTGGCCGGGCAGGGGAATGAAAAACTGTTTTTT. Protein sequence: CASSLAGQGNEKLFF.

The genes are TRBV19 and TRBJ1-1, with D perhaps matching TRBD1 (5 bases). Germline V lookup: CDR1 LNHDA, CDR2 SQIVND (reference sequence). V shed 1 base and J shed 5 bases, with 14 bases lying between them. The CDR3 totals 15 residues. DNA for the CDR3: TGTGCCAGTAGTATAGTAGTGGAGGGACTTACTGAAGCTTTCTTT. It translates to CASSIVVEGLTEAFF. Using reference TRBV19 and TRBJ1-1 for the parts outside the CDR3, the full variable domain is DGGITQSPKYLFRKEGQNVTLSCEQNLNHDAMYWYRQDPGQGLRLIYYSQIVNDFQKGDIAEGYSVSREKKESFPLTVTSAQKNPTAFYLCASSIVVEGLTEAFFGQGTRLTVV.

CDR3 sequence: CASQTGGQETQYF. CDR3 bases: TGTGCCAGCCAGACGGGGGGGCAGGAGACCCAGTACTTC. The chain has TRBV6-6 and TRBJ2-5, with 8 nucleotides matching TRBD2. This CDR3 is 13 amino acids long. Germline V gene data show CDR1 as MNHNY and CDR2 as SVGAGI (reference sequence). V lost 8 bases and J lost 5; bases outside the gene matches: 7.

V is TRBV5-1 and J is TRBJ2-3; 14 bases are a match to TRBD2. The CDR3 contains 17 residues. V gave up 3 bases and J gave up 4 bases; unmatched junction bases: 7. CDR1 is SGHRS and CDR2 is YFSETQ in the germline V gene. The CDR3 loop reads CASSSAGTSGRADTQYF. The CDR3, as DNA: TGCGCCAGCAGCTCCGCCGGGACTAGCGGGAGAGCAGATACGCAGTATTTT.

The chain uses TRBV7-2 and TRBJ1-4, with TRBD1 identical over 8 bases. The germline CDR1 and CDR2 sequences are SGHTA and FQGNSA. V shed 5 bases and J 6 bases; nucleotides not matched to a gene: 8. The CDR3 has 15 amino acids. CDR3 nucleotide sequence: TGTGCCAGCAGCAGAACGCAGGGGGCGTATGAAAAACTGTTTTTT. Encoded protein: CASSRTQGAYEKLFF. Using reference TRBV7-2 and TRBJ1-4 for the parts outside the CDR3, the full variable domain is GAGVSQSPSNKVTEKGKDVELRCDPISGHTALYWYRQSLGQGLEFLIYFQGNSAPDKSGLPSDRFSAERTGGSVSTLTIQRTQQEDSAVYLCASSRTQGAYEKLFFGSGTQLSVL.

This clone was counted a single time. The rearrangement links TRBV2 to TRBJ1-5; maybe TRBD1 (6 bases). V was trimmed by 8 bases and J by 8 bases, leaving 28 bases between them. Germline CDR1 SNHLY, CDR2 FYNNEI. This CDR3 has 17 amino acids. DNA of the CDR3: TGTGCCAGCGGGAGGGGTTTCCTAGGCCAGGGGTGGAAGCCCCAGCATTTT. Translated, it gives CASGRGFLGQGWKPQHF.